The subject of this entry is one TCR beta chain. The antigen remains undetermined. Germline CDR1 and CDR2: SGHVS and FQNEAQ. The CDR3 runs to 17 residues. Germline trimming cut 5 bases from V and 0 bases from J; bases unmatched to any gene: 8. The data stem from a study of T cells after yellow fever vaccination. Notes on the study in general: CD4 and CD8 compartments shared a small share of clonotypes. Abundant clonotypes from the bulk population could have been carried over as contaminants into FACS-sorted repertoires.

TCRdb re-analysed the 5' RACE reads in MiXCR, keeping a single row per CDR3 protein. The table has fewer than 450,000 distinct CDR3 sequences, around 3.9% seen once. The receptor was isolated from a man aged 18 to 35 who received the YFV17D yellow fever vaccine. The chain employs TRBV7-8 and TRBJ2-1; 9 bases match TRBD2. Sample: PBMCs, taken 5 days after the yellow fever booster vaccination. CDR3 region: CASSPRVAGDSYNEQFF. For the CDR3, the DNA is TGTGCCAGCAGCCCGAGGGTAGCGGGGGACTCCTACAATGAGCAGTTCTTC.